These T cell receptor beta chains were read from a single sample in a study of somatic mutations in cytotoxic T cells in rheumatoid arthritis. Profiled with immunoSEQ multiplex PCR; TCRdb holds only in-frame clones, not every one. Of about 13,000 clones in the sample, about four fifths are singletons; the top ten hold 22%. Sequencing was performed on CD8+ T cells sorted from blood. These receptors all come from an adult with rheumatoid arthritis. Both conserved end residues are part of each CDR3. Each record gives: V gene, J gene, CDR3 protein.

>TRBV28|TRBJ1-2
CASSSIWGLTGGVYGYTF
>TRBV7-9|TRBJ1-3
CASSLGRSSGNTIYF
>TRBV30|TRBJ2-1
CAWTGLAAKNEQFF
>TRBV9|TRBJ2-2
CASSVGDTGELFF
>TRBV7-3|TRBJ1-2
CASSLNRVYGYTF
>TRBV6-1|TRBJ1-3
CASSEAFTGRNPGHTIYF
>TRBV9|TRBJ2-1
CASSEPGTGINEQFF
>TRBV20-1|TRBJ2-5
CSASQETQYF
>TRBV28|TRBJ2-3
CASSFSDSTDTQYF
>TRBV10-1|TRBJ1-2
CARTGGDGYTF
>TRBV10-2|TRBJ1-5
CASTPGVNQPQHF
>TRBV21-1|TRBJ2-6
CASSPTSGRSGANVLTF
>TRBV13|TRBJ2-7
CASSLLGGTGEQYF
>TRBV4-2|TRBJ2-7
CASSQGTAEQYF
>TRBV5-6|TRBJ2-4
CASSNYGENIQYF
>TRBV9|TRBJ2-2
CASSPHPGLAGGNGELFF
>TRBV9|TRBJ1-4
CASSVEGGPAVANEKLFF
>TRBV27|TRBJ1-6
CASRLTGASPLHF
>TRBV5-1|TRBJ1-1
CASSPSFDRNTEAFF
>TRBV29-1|TRBJ2-7
CSVGGEGVEQYF
>TRBV6-6|TRBJ2-7
CATFDGYEQYF
>TRBV7-2|TRBJ2-1
CASSLVGSGGYNEQFF
>TRBV27|TRBJ2-7
CASSSLGQGRHYEQYF
>TRBV29-1|TRBJ2-1
CSASGGAYNEQFF
>TRBV4-1|TRBJ1-1
CASSRGVGVTEAFF
>TRBV7-8|TRBJ1-2
CASSPTGGAGGYTF
>TRBV9|TRBJ1-3
CASSPWGDGNTIYF
>TRBV30|TRBJ1-1
CAWSWGDTEAFF
>TRBV27|TRBJ1-1
CASSFPGNTEAFF
>TRBV4-1|TRBJ2-2
CASSQGWWNTGELFF
>TRBV18|TRBJ2-5
CASSPSQEQETQYF
>TRBV4-2|TRBJ2-1
CASSHRTLAGDYNEQFF
>TRBV19|TRBJ2-1
CASSPLSSSYNEQFF
>TRBV27|TRBJ2-7
CASSLGYEQYF
>TRBV7-9|TRBJ2-7
CASSLEWASGTTYEQYF
>TRBV2|TRBJ2-5
CASSPWDRQQETQYF
>TRBV9|TRBJ1-4
CASSEGRYNEKLFF
>TRBV18|TRBJ2-4
CASSPYRGPIGKNIQYF
>TRBV5-4|TRBJ1-2
CASRKNTGKESYGYTF
>TRBV7-9|TRBJ2-1
CASSHGGFEGNEQFF